The present entry profiles one T cell receptor beta chain with its context. Germline V lookup: CDR1 MGHRA, CDR2 YSYEKL. Trimming took 4 bases from V and 4 from J, leaving 13 bases between them. This CDR3 is 14 amino acids long. Assay: immunoSEQ multiplex PCR; the TCRdb copy retains only in-frame clones and omits some. The sample lists approximately 400,000 clones; 95% were seen once. This record comes from a study of shared T cell receptors in the human thymus. The chain combines TRBV4-1 with TRBJ1-1; D call uncertain. The sequence was obtained from a human donor. The specimen sequenced was thymocytes. The CDR3 DNA follows: TGCGCCAGCAGCCTCAGGTACGAGAGCACTGAAGCTTTCTTT. This translates into CASSLRYESTEAFF.